This passage covers 27 T cell receptor beta chains from one sample sequenced in a study of T cells after yellow fever vaccination. TCRdb re-called the 5' RACE reads through MiXCR, storing one row per CDR3 protein. The sample lists around 88,000 distinct CDR3 sequences; roughly 15% were seen once. The sequencing here drew on CD8+ T cells not binding an NS4B(214-222) dextramer, sorted from PBMCs, taken more than 20 days after the first yellow fever vaccination. These receptors all come from a man aged 18 to 30 who received the YFV17D yellow fever vaccine.

In its sample, this clonotype was seen a few times. The chain links TRBV21-1 to TRBJ2-7; TRBD1 is taken as the D call from the table, unchecked against the DNA. TRBV21-1 is marked as a pseudogene. The CDR3 covers 13 residues. This CDR3 is CASSTDMFPEQYV. The CDR3 DNA sequence: TGTGCCAGCAGCACGGACATGTTTCCCGAGCAGTACGTC.

This clonotype was recorded at least ten times. V usage is TRBV24-1 and J usage is TRBJ2-7, with TRBD1 matching 7 bases. The CDR3 has 12 residues. CDR1 KGHDR and CDR2 SFDVKD come from the germline V gene. J was trimmed by 3 bases and V by 9 bases; bases with no gene match: 4. The CDR3 bases are TGTGCCACCCCCGACAGGGTCTACGAGCAGTACTTC. Amino acids: CATPDRVYEQYF.

V is TRBV20-1 and J is TRBJ2-7; 7 nucleotides agree with TRBD1. Germline loops: CDR1 DFQATT, CDR2 SNEGSKA (reference sequence). This CDR3 comprises 16 residues. V lost 5 bases to trimming and J lost 3 bases; unmatched junction nucleotides: 16. This chain's CDR3 is CSADAVGTDISYEQYV. DNA for the CDR3: TGCAGTGCTGATGCGGTCGGGACAGACATTAGCTACGAGCAGTACGTC.

The genes are TRBV7-8 and TRBJ2-2, with D perhaps being TRBD1 or TRBD2 (5 bases each). Per germline, CDR1 SGHVS and CDR2 FQNEAQ. V was cut by 4 bases and J by 10 bases, with 10 bases left in between. This CDR3 has 12 residues. The CDR3 loop reads CASSSGASELFF. In DNA form, the CDR3 reads TGTGCCAGCAGCTCCGGGGCATCGGAGCTGTTTTTT.

This clonotype has more than one count but fewer than ten. The J gene is TRBJ2-7, the V gene TRBV7-8; 8 nucleotides line up with TRBD2. Trimming cost V 5 bases and J 3 bases; bases outside gene matches: 12. The CDR3 is made up of 16 amino acids. Per the germline V gene, CDR1 is SGHVS and CDR2 is FQNEAQ. The CDR3 sequence is CASSNRNTGGYYEQYV. Here the CDR3 DNA reads TGTGCCAGCAGCAACCGGAACACGGGGGGGTACTACGAGCAGTACGTC.

This chain uses TRBV7-3 with TRBJ2-1; 7 positions match TRBD1. Germline V gene data show CDR1 as SGHTA and CDR2 as FQGTGA. Trimming removed 5 bases from V and 4 bases from J; junction bases left unmatched: 5. The CDR3 extends over 14 amino acids. CDR3 loop: CASSLDRDYNEQFF. CDR3 DNA: TGTGCCAGCAGCCTCGACAGGGATTACAATGAGCAGTTCTTC.

This clonotype was seen a handful of times. This rearrangement joins TRBV20-1 to TRBJ2-1, with D maybe TRBD1 (8 bases). CDR3 length: 14 amino acids. V lost 5 bases and J lost 2, with 13 bases in between. Per the germline V gene, CDR1 is DFQATT and CDR2 is SNEGSKA (reference sequence). The CDR3 DNA is TGCAGTGCTGACAGGGGAGGGACCTACAATGAGCAGTTCTTC. Translation gives CSADRGGTYNEQFF.

This chain links TRBV4-1 with TRBJ1-5; D uncertain. Germline V gives CDR1 MGHRA, CDR2 YSYEKL. V gave up 1 base and J gave up 3 bases, with 13 bases separating them. CDR3 length: 16 amino acids. The DNA for the CDR3 is TGCGCCAGCAGCCAAGGAGGGCCAAGGACCAATCAGCCCCAGCATTTT. Amino acids: CASSQGGPRTNQPQHF.

This clonotype was seen only a few times. CDR3 nucleotides: TGTGCCAGCAGCTTCATCCCCCATGAGTTGGAGCAAGAGACCCAGTACTTC. This codes for CASSFIPHELEQETQYF. V is TRBV7-6 and J is TRBJ2-5; D is unresolved. The CDR3 covers 17 residues. CDR1 and CDR2 (germline): SGHVS, FNYEAQ. Trimming removed 3 bases from V and 2 bases from J, with 19 bases in between.

This chain uses TRBV6-2 or TRBV6-3 with TRBJ2-5, with D hard to call. This CDR3 has 13 residues. Germline CDR1 reads MNHEY; CDR2 reads SVGEGT. V was cut by 2 bases and J by 7 bases, with 11 bases left in between. The CDR3 sequence is CASSYRHSGTQYF. CDR3 DNA sequence: TGTGCCAGCAGTTACCGTCACTCCGGGACCCAGTACTTC.

This clonotype came up a few times. The chain is built from TRBV20-1 and TRBJ2-1, with a tentative D call TRBD1 (5 bases). The CDR3 runs 14 residues. V lost 6 bases and J 3 bases, leaving 15 bases between the germline ends. CDR1 is DFQATT, CDR2 SNEGSKA, per germline (reference sequence). The DNA of the CDR3 is TGCAGTGCACCGGACACGTCACACTACAATGAGCAGTTCTTC. It encodes CSAPDTSHYNEQFF.

The rearrangement uses TRBV7-3 and TRBJ2-2, with unresolved D. The CDR3 contains 15 residues. Germline V gene data show CDR1 as SGHTA and CDR2 as FQGTGA. Between the trimmed V and J ends, which lost 5 bases and 2 bases, there was a span of 12 bases. CDR3 nucleotide sequence: TGTGCCAGCAGCCAGAACCCCCGTAACACCGGGGAGCTGTTTTTT. This sequence encodes CASSQNPRNTGELFF.

This rearrangement joins TRBV5-1 to TRBJ2-1; TRBD2 matches 9 bases. Looked up from germline, CDR1 is SGHRS and CDR2 is YFSETQ. With 1 base clipped from V and 8 bases from J, the junction kept 13 bases outside the gene matches. This CDR3 has 17 residues. The CDR3 nucleotides read TGCGCCAGCAGCTTGCCCGCGGTGGTAGCGGGGGATGATGAGCAGTTCTTC. It encodes CASSLPAVVAGDDEQFF.

In the case of this clonotype: At one of its ends the junction is not consistent with the germline gene, which may arise from a read error. The rearrangement uses TRBV28 and TRBJ2-1, with 7 bases identical to TRBD1. This CDR3 spans 14 amino acids. The germline CDR1 and CDR2 sequences are MDHEN and SYDVKM. CDR3 in DNA: TGTGCCAGCAGTTTATTAACAGGGGCTAATGGGCAGTTCTTC. It specifies CASSLLTGANGQFF. The full variable domain, in which reference TRBV28 and TRBJ2-1 provide the parts outside the CDR3, is DVKVTQSSRYLVKRTGEKVFLECVQDMDHENMFWYRQDPGLGLRLIYFSYDVKMKEKGDIPEGYSVSREKKERFSLILESASTNQTSMYLCASSLLTGANGQFFGPGTRLTVL.

The chain carries TRBV20-1 and TRBJ2-5; 9 bases agree with TRBD1. The CDR3 is 15 residues long. Germline V gene data show CDR1 as DFQATT and CDR2 as SNEGSKA (reference sequence). Losses at the gene ends were 5 bases for V and 0 bases for J; bases not matched to a gene: 7. In nucleotides, the CDR3 is TGCAGTGCTGCCCCCGGGACAGGGTACCAAGAGACCCAGTACTTC. Translation: CSAAPGTGYQETQYF.

Only a few counts were recorded for this clonotype. This chain connects TRBV7-9 to TRBJ2-7, with 7 bases fitting TRBD1. There are 13 residues in the CDR3. The V segment lost 5 bases and the J segment 4 bases; nucleotides outside the gene matches: 5. Germline CDR1 reads SEHNR; CDR2 reads FQNEAQ (reference sequence). The CDR3 sequence is CASSSDREYEQYF. The CDR3 DNA reads as TGTGCCAGCAGCAGCGACAGGGAGTACGAGCAGTACTTC.

This clonotype was seen a handful of times. V gene TRBV7-9 combines with J gene TRBJ2-1; 8 positions agree with TRBD2. J lost 4 bases, V lost 6 bases, and 11 bases had no gene match. The germline gives CDR1 SEHNR, CDR2 FQNEAQ (reference sequence). The length of the CDR3 is 16 residues. This chain's CDR3 is CASSPKRGPKYNEQFF. The DNA for the CDR3 is TGTGCCAGCAGTCCAAAGCGGGGGCCGAAGTACAATGAGCAGTTCTTC. Full variable domain (missing parts from reference TRBV7-9 and TRBJ2-1): DTGVSQNPRHKITKRGQNVTFRCDPISEHNRLYWYRQTLGQGPEFLTYFQNEAQLEKSRLLSDRFSAERPKGSFSTLEIQRTEQGDSAMYLCASSPKRGPKYNEQFFGPGTRLTVL.

There are a few counts of this clonotype. The chain uses TRBV6-1 and TRBJ1-3; D possibly corresponds to TRBD1 (6 bases). Germline V gene lookup returns CDR1 MNHNS and CDR2 SASEGT. The V and J ends lost 6 bases and 4 bases respectively, with 10 bases between them. The CDR3 spans 13 residues. CDR3 coding DNA: TGTGCCAGCAGCTCGGACAGAGGAAACACCATATATTTT. It specifies CASSSDRGNTIYF.

This clonotype was detected a few times. V gene TRBV20-1 combines with J gene TRBJ2-3; D uncertain. CDR3 length equals 15 residues. CDR1 and CDR2 (germline): DFQATT, SNEGSKA (reference sequence). Trimming removed 3 bases from V and 3 bases from J, with 16 bases in between. The CDR3 nucleotides are TGCAGTGCTAGTGCCGGGTCTGTAGGGACAGATACGCAGTATTTT. This encodes CSASAGSVGTDTQYF.

The V gene is TRBV12-3 or TRBV12-4, the J gene TRBJ2-5; D call uncertain. The CDR3 length is 15 residues. V lost 5 bases and J lost 2, with 15 bases in between. The CDR3 DNA reads as TGTGCCAGCAGTGTTGGGTGGATACAACAAGAGACCCAGTACTTC. Translated, it gives CASSVGWIQQETQYF.

Only a few counts were recorded for this clonotype. The J gene is TRBJ2-7, the V gene TRBV6-5; D perhaps matches TRBD1 (5 bases). V lost 2 bases and J 3 bases, leaving 11 bases between the germline ends. Germline CDR1 MNHEY, CDR2 SVGAGI. This CDR3 spans 14 amino acids. CDR3 in amino acids: CASSYGDRDYEQYF. The CDR3 DNA follows: TGTGCCAGCAGTTACGGAGACAGAGACTACGAGCAGTACTTC.

The CDR3 region is CASNQDVDYNEQFF. The CDR3 nucleotides are TGTGCCAGCAATCAGGACGTAGACTACAATGAGCAGTTCTTC. The V call is TRBV6-1, the J call TRBJ2-1; D is uncertain. V gave up 7 bases and J gave up 3 bases, with 13 bases separating them. Per germline, CDR1 MNHNS and CDR2 SASEGT. The CDR3 length is 14 residues.

This chain links TRBV4-1 with TRBJ2-7; TRBD1 aligns across 8 bases. CDR1 and CDR2 (germline): MGHRA, YSYEKL. Trimming took 5 bases from V and 3 from J; bases not matched to a gene: 9. The CDR3 is 15 residues long. CDR3 residues: CASSTGGLGSYEQYF. The DNA for the CDR3 is TGCGCCAGCAGCACAGGGGGTTTGGGGAGCTACGAGCAGTACTTC.

The chain joins TRBV29-1 to TRBJ2-7; 10 bases map to TRBD1. Trimming removed 0 bases from V and 5 bases from J; junction bases left unmatched: 7. Germline V gives CDR1 SQVTM, CDR2 ANQGSEA. The CDR3 is made up of 15 amino acids. This CDR3 is CSVEDPDRGMDEQYF. Here the CDR3 DNA reads TGCAGCGTTGAAGACCCGGACAGGGGGATGGACGAGCAGTACTTC.

This clonotype was seen only a few times. V usage is TRBV14 and J usage is TRBJ2-1; TRBD1 aligns across 7 bases. The V gene end was trimmed by 2 bases and the J gene end by 8 bases; junction bases not matched to a gene: 3. The germline V gene encodes CDR1 SGHDN and CDR2 FVKESK. The CDR3 sequence is 13 residues long. The CDR3 loop is CASSQSQGDEQFF. For the CDR3, the DNA is TGTGCCAGCAGCCAATCTCAGGGGGATGAGCAGTTCTTC. The entire variable domain, with the rest obtained from reference TRBV14 and TRBJ2-1, is as follows: EAGVTQFPSHSVIEKGQTVTLRCDPISGHDNLYWYRRVMGKEIKFLLHFVKESKQDESGMPNNRFLAERTGGTYSTLKVQPAELEDSGVYFCASSQSQGDEQFFGPGTRLTVL.

This rearrangement joins TRBV5-1 to TRBJ2-1; D ambiguous. Between the trimmed V and J ends, which lost 0 bases and 5 bases, there was a span of 3 bases. This CDR3 spans 12 amino acids. Germline V gene data show CDR1 as SGHRS and CDR2 as YFSETQ. The CDR3 loop is CASSLEDNEQFF. For the CDR3, the DNA is TGCGCCAGCAGCTTGGAAGACAATGAGCAGTTCTTC.

The chain has TRBV19 and TRBJ1-5; D not certain. Germline values: CDR1 LNHDA, CDR2 SQIVND (reference sequence). With 5 bases removed from V and 3 bases from J, the gap between germline ends came to 5 bases. The CDR3 loop spans 12 amino acids. This chain's CDR3 is CASSVYNQPQHF. CDR3 bases: TGTGCCAGTAGTGTGTACAATCAGCCCCAGCATTTT.